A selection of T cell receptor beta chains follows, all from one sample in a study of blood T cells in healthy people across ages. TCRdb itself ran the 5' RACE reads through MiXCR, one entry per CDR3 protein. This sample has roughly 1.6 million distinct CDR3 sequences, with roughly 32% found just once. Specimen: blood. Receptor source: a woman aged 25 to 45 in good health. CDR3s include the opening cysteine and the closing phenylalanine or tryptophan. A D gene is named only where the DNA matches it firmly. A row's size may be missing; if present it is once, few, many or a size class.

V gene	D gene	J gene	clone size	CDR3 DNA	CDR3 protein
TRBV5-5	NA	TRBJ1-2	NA	TGTGCCAGCAGCTTCCCCTGGACAGTCTACTATGGCTACACCTTC	CASSFPWTVYYGYTF
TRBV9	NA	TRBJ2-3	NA	TGTGCCAGCAGCGTAGAGGGACTCAACACAGATACGCAGTATTTT	CASSVEGLNTDTQYF
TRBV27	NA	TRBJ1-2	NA	TGTGCCAGCAGTAATTCTTTGCCGGGGCGAGGCTACACCTTC	CASSNSLPGRGYTF
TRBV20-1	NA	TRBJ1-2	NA	TGCAGTGCTAGAGATACATCGCCCCCGGGCGGCTACACCTTC	CSARDTSPPGGYTF
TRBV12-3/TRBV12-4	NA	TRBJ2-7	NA	TGTGCCAGCACCCGTGGGGGGCCTTCGGGCGAGCAGTACTTC	CASTRGGPSGEQYF
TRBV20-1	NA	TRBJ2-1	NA	TGCAGTGCTAGGGCAGCCAGAGGCTACAATGAGCAGTTCTTC	CSARAARGYNEQFF
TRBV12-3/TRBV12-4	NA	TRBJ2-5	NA	TGTGCCAGCAGTAACCGGGACTCAAGGGAGGAGACCCAGTACTTC	CASSNRDSREETQYF
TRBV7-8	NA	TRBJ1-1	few	TGTGCCAGCAGCTTAGCGGCCAAGTTTGAGAACACTGAAGCTTTCTTT	CASSLAAKFENTEAFF
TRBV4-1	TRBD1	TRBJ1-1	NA	TGCGCCAGCAGCCAAGATTTCGCGGCAGGGGGCTTTGGGAGTGCTGAAGCTTTCTTT	CASSQDFAAGGFGSAEAFF
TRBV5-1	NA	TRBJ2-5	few	TGCGCCAGCAGCTTGGTAACGACAACGGAGACCCAGTACTTC	CASSLVTTTETQYF
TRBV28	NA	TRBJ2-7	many	TGTGCCAGCAGTCGTTTAGGCGAGCAGTACTTC	CASSRLGEQYF
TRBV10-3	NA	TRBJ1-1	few	TGTGCCATCAGTGGGGATTACCTGAACACTGAAGCTTTCTTT	CAISGDYLNTEAFF
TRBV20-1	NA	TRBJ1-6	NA	TGCAGTGCTGGGGCCTCTTATAATTCACCCCTCCACTTT	CSAGASYNSPLHF
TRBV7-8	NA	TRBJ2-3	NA	TGTGCCAGCAGCTTAGAATTAGTGGGCCATACGCAGTATTTT	CASSLELVGHTQYF
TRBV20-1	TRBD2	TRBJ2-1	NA	TGCAGTGCTAGAGATGGTGCTAGCGGGAGTAAATCCTACAATGAGCAGTTCTTC	CSARDGASGSKSYNEQFF
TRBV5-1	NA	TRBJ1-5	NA	TGCGCCAGCAGCTTGGATGGGTTAGGGGATCAGCCCCAGCATTTT	CASSLDGLGDQPQHF
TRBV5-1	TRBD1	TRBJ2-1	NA	TGCGCCAGCAGCCTAGTGACAGGGTGGAATGAGCAGTTCTTC	CASSLVTGWNEQFF
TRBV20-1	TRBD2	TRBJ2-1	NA	TGCAGTGCTAGAGATCCCAGCGGGAGATACAGTGAGCAGTTCTTC	CSARDPSGRYSEQFF
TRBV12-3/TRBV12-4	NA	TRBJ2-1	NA	TGTGCCAGCAGCAGGGCTGCGTCCGACAATGAGCAGTTCTTC	CASSRAASDNEQFF
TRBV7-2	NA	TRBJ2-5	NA	TGTGCCAGCAGCCTCAGGGTCCCCCCAGAGACCCAGTACTTC	CASSLRVPPETQYF
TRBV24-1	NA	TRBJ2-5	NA	TGTGCCACCAGTGATGGCGCGGGGGCGGGGGAGACCCAGTACTTC	CATSDGAGAGETQYF
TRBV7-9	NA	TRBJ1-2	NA	TGTGCCAGCAGCCCCTTTGGCAGGGGTACGCACTATGGCTACACCTTC	CASSPFGRGTHYGYTF
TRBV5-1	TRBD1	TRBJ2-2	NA	TGCGCCAGCAGCTCTTATTTGACAGGGAACACCGGGGAGCGGTTTTTT	CASSSYLTGNTGERFF
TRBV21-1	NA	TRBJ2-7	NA	TGTGCCAGCAGCAAAGTATTGAGGACTAGCGGGGGGAGCTCCTACGAGCAGTACTTC	CASSKVLRTSGGSSYEQYF
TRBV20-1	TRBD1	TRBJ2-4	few	TGCAGTGCTAGAAAGACAGGGGTCGACATTCAGTACTTC	CSARKTGVDIQYF
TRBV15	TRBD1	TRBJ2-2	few	TGTGCCACCAGCAGCAAGACAGGGGCCAACACCGGGGAGCTGTTTTTT	CATSSKTGANTGELFF
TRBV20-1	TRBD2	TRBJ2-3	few	TGCAGTGCCCCGGGACTAGCGGGGGGAGATACGCAGTATTTT	CSAPGLAGGDTQYF
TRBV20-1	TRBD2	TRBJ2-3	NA	TGCAGTGCTAGAGTCGGGTCGGGTAGCGGGGGGGTCACAGATACGCAGTATTTT	CSARVGSGSGGVTDTQYF
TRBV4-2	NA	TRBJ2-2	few	TGTGCCAGCAGCCAAGAGGGTTGGGTAGCGACGAACACCGGGGAGCTGTTTTTT	CASSQEGWVATNTGELFF
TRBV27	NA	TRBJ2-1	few	TGTGCCAGCAGTTCTTTCTCCTACAATGAGCAGTTCTTC	CASSSFSYNEQFF
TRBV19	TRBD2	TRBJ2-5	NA	TGTGCCAGTAGGCGCCCCGCCCCGGGACTAGCGGTTGGCCAAGAGACCCAGTACTTC	CASRRPAPGLAVGQETQYF
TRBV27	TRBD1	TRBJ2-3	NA	TGTGCCAGCAGGCACACGACGGGACAGGGGTACACAGATACGCAGTATTTT	CASRHTTGQGYTDTQYF